A single T cell receptor beta chain is shown here with its context. CDR1 MGHRA and CDR2 YSYEKL come from the germline V gene. This CDR3 spans 14 amino acids. V shed 4 bases and J 1 base; nucleotides not matched to a gene: 0. PCR used 60 Vbeta primers and 13 Jbeta primers. Clones were read by immunoSEQ multiplex PCR, and TCRdb kept only the in-frame ones, dropping some. The repertoire table contains 45,000 to 55,000 clones. The sample originates from a study of cytomegalovirus exposure and HLA in healthy donors. Sequencing used PBMCs. This receptor was identified in a woman between 50 and 59 years old in good health and CMV-seropositive. The rearrangement joins TRBV4-1 to TRBJ2-5, with 10 bases that match TRBD2. The DNA of the CDR3 is TGCGCCAGCAGCCCTAGCGGGAGCCAAGAGACCCAGTACTTC. It specifies CASSPSGSQETQYF.